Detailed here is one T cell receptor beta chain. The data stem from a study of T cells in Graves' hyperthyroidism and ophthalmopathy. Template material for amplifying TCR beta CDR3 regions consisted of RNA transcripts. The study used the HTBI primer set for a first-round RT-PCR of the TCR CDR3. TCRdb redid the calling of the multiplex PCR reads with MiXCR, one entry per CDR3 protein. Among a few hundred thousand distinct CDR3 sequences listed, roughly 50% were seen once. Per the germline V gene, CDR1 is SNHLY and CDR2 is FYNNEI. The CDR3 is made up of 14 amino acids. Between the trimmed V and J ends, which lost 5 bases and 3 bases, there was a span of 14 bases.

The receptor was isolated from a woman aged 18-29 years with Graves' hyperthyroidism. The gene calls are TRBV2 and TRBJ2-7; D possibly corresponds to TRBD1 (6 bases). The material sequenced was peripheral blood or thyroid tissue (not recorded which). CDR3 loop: CASSLRTESYEQYF. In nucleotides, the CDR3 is TGTGCCAGCAGTTTACGGACAGAAAGCTACGAGCAGTACTTC.